A selection of T cell receptor beta chains follows, all from one sample in a study of post-analysis software for immune sequencing data. TCRdb processed the PCR reads anew with MiXCR; each CDR3 protein has one entry. Among 450,000 or so distinct CDR3 sequences listed, under 55% were seen once. Sequences were obtained from blood. The receptors come from a girl aged 5-17 years with multiple sclerosis. The CDR3 runs from the conserved cysteine through the conserved F or W. Fields, in order: D gene, V gene, J gene, clone size, CDR3 protein, CDR3 DNA. A D gene is named only where the DNA matches it firmly. A row's size may be missing; if present it is once, few, many or a size class.

D gene: .
V gene: TRBV28
J gene: TRBJ2-7
clone size: .
CDR3 protein: CASSSAITGSGEQYF
CDR3 DNA: TGTGCCAGCAGTTCCGCCATCACAGGGTCGGGCGAGCAGTACTTC

D gene: .
V gene: TRBV21-1
J gene: TRBJ2-5
clone size: .
CDR3 protein: CASSKPPGLAGRGSETQYF
CDR3 DNA: TGTGCCAGCAGCAAGCCCCCCGGACTAGCGGGAAGGGGTTCAGAGACCCAGTACTTC

D gene: .
V gene: TRBV12-3/TRBV12-4
J gene: TRBJ1-5
clone size: .
CDR3 protein: CASSSGDQPQHF
CDR3 DNA: TGTGCCAGCAGTTCAGGGGATCAGCCCCAGCATTTT

D gene: TRBD1
V gene: TRBV5-1
J gene: TRBJ2-7
clone size: .
CDR3 protein: CASSVGQGTSLTYEQYF
CDR3 DNA: TGCGCCAGCAGCGTGGGACAGGGGACTTCCCTAACCTACGAGCAGTACTTC

D gene: TRBD1
V gene: TRBV28
J gene: TRBJ2-7
clone size: once
CDR3 protein: CASTTGTGVYEQYF
CDR3 DNA: TGTGCCAGCACCACCGGGACAGGGGTCTACGAGCAGTACTTC

D gene: .
V gene: TRBV6-5
J gene: TRBJ2-7
clone size: few
CDR3 protein: CASSYGGGRPYEQYF
CDR3 DNA: TGTGCCAGCAGTTACGGGGGCGGGAGACCCTACGAGCAGTACTTC

D gene: TRBD1
V gene: TRBV7-2
J gene: TRBJ1-2
clone size: .
CDR3 protein: CASRLDGQVDYGYTF
CDR3 DNA: TGTGCCAGCAGACTTGATGGACAGGTGGACTATGGCTACACCTTC

D gene: .
V gene: TRBV29-1
J gene: TRBJ2-2
clone size: once
CDR3 protein: CSVAGNSNTGELFF
CDR3 DNA: TGCAGCGTGGCAGGAAACTCGAACACCGGGGAGCTGTTTTTT

D gene: TRBD1
V gene: TRBV11-2
J gene: TRBJ1-4
clone size: .
CDR3 protein: CASSSNRGLGGWAEKLFF
CDR3 DNA: TGTGCCAGCAGCTCCAACAGGGGCCTCGGGGGATGGGCTGAAAAACTGTTTTTT

D gene: .
V gene: TRBV4-1
J gene: TRBJ2-6
clone size: .
CDR3 protein: CASSPKTGANVLTF
CDR3 DNA: TGCGCCAGCAGCCCGAAGACTGGGGCCAACGTCCTGACTTTC

D gene: TRBD2
V gene: TRBV7-3
J gene: TRBJ2-1
clone size: .
CDR3 protein: CASSLNSGSSSNEQFF
CDR3 DNA: TGTGCCAGCAGCTTAAACAGCGGGAGCAGTAGCAATGAGCAGTTCTTC

D gene: TRBD2
V gene: TRBV10-2
J gene: TRBJ2-1
clone size: few
CDR3 protein: CASRDIAGVDEQFF
CDR3 DNA: TGCGCCAGCAGGGACATAGCGGGAGTTGATGAGCAGTTCTTC

D gene: .
V gene: TRBV27
J gene: TRBJ1-5
clone size: .
CDR3 protein: CASSLAQYSNQPQHF
CDR3 DNA: TGTGCCAGCAGTTTGGCGCAGTATAGCAATCAGCCCCAGCATTTT

D gene: .
V gene: TRBV30
J gene: TRBJ2-3
clone size: .
CDR3 protein: CAWSGVDTQYF
CDR3 DNA: TGTGCCTGGAGTGGGGTGGATACGCAGTATTTT

D gene: .
V gene: TRBV7-3
J gene: TRBJ2-5
clone size: .
CDR3 protein: CASSFRGMETQYF
CDR3 DNA: TGTGCCAGCTCCTTCAGGGGAATGGAGACCCAGTACTTC

D gene: .
V gene: TRBV6-1
J gene: TRBJ2-7
clone size: .
CDR3 protein: CASSRGGGGSYEQYF
CDR3 DNA: TGTGCCAGCAGTCGAGGCGGAGGGGGCTCCTACGAGCAGTACTTC

D gene: TRBD1
V gene: TRBV20-1
J gene: TRBJ2-7
clone size: .
CDR3 protein: CSARMPGQGPEQYF
CDR3 DNA: TGCAGTGCTAGGATGCCGGGACAGGGACCCGAGCAGTACTTC

D gene: .
V gene: TRBV12-3/TRBV12-4
J gene: TRBJ1-5
clone size: .
CDR3 protein: CASSLVDTLNQPQHF
CDR3 DNA: TGTGCCAGCAGTTTAGTCGATACCCTGAATCAGCCCCAGCATTTT

D gene: .
V gene: TRBV18
J gene: TRBJ1-1
clone size: .
CDR3 protein: CASSPPHSNTEAFF
CDR3 DNA: TGTGCCAGCTCACCACCGCATTCGAACACTGAAGCTTTCTTT

D gene: .
V gene: TRBV20-1
J gene: TRBJ2-3
clone size: many
CDR3 protein: CSARDSSTDTQYF
CDR3 DNA: TGCAGTGCTAGGGACTCTAGCACAGATACGCAGTATTTT

D gene: TRBD2
V gene: TRBV6-1
J gene: TRBJ2-1
clone size: few
CDR3 protein: CATRTSGDNEQFF
CDR3 DNA: TGTGCCACCAGGACTAGCGGAGACAATGAGCAGTTCTTC

D gene: TRBD1
V gene: TRBV12-3/TRBV12-4
J gene: TRBJ1-5
clone size: .
CDR3 protein: CASRGQAINQPQHF
CDR3 DNA: TGTGCCAGCAGGGGACAGGCGATCAATCAGCCCCAGCATTTT

D gene: .
V gene: TRBV20-1
J gene: TRBJ1-5
clone size: few
CDR3 protein: CSASWLGGDQPQHF
CDR3 DNA: TGCAGTGCTAGTTGGTTGGGCGGGGATCAGCCCCAGCATTTT

D gene: TRBD1
V gene: TRBV2
J gene: TRBJ1-2
clone size: .
CDR3 protein: CASSAGTGYYGYTF
CDR3 DNA: TGTGCCAGCAGCGCCGGGACAGGCTACTATGGCTACACCTTC

D gene: .
V gene: TRBV6-2/TRBV6-3
J gene: TRBJ1-5
clone size: .
CDR3 protein: CASSYLDSPAQPQHF
CDR3 DNA: TGTGCCAGCAGTTATTTGGACAGTCCGGCCCAGCCCCAGCATTTT

D gene: TRBD1
V gene: TRBV6-6
J gene: TRBJ1-2
clone size: .
CDR3 protein: CASSVQGNYGYTF
CDR3 DNA: TGTGCCAGCAGCGTACAGGGGAACTATGGCTACACCTTC

D gene: .
V gene: TRBV27
J gene: TRBJ1-1
clone size: .
CDR3 protein: CASSVQGWGTEAFF
CDR3 DNA: TGTGCCAGCAGTGTTCAGGGCTGGGGGACTGAAGCTTTCTTT

D gene: .
V gene: TRBV29-1
J gene: TRBJ2-5
clone size: .
CDR3 protein: CSVRGREQETQYF
CDR3 DNA: TGCAGCGTTAGAGGCAGGGAACAAGAGACCCAGTACTTC

D gene: TRBD2
V gene: TRBV20-1
J gene: TRBJ2-7
clone size: .
CDR3 protein: CSSSSGMVTYGQYF
CDR3 DNA: TGCAGTTCATCTAGCGGGATGGTCACCTACGGGCAGTACTTC

D gene: TRBD1
V gene: TRBV28
J gene: TRBJ2-2
clone size: .
CDR3 protein: CASRGDRGSGELFF
CDR3 DNA: TGTGCCAGCAGGGGGGACAGGGGGTCCGGGGAGCTGTTTTTT

D gene: .
V gene: TRBV5-5
J gene: TRBJ1-5
clone size: .
CDR3 protein: CASSLILSNQPQHF
CDR3 DNA: TGTGCCAGCAGCTTGATACTTAGCAATCAGCCCCAGCATTTT

D gene: .
V gene: TRBV25-1
J gene: TRBJ2-3
clone size: .
CDR3 protein: CASSEGLSSTDTQYF
CDR3 DNA: TGTGCCAGCAGTGAAGGACTGTCTAGCACAGATACGCAGTATTTT

D gene: .
V gene: TRBV10-3
J gene: TRBJ1-2
clone size: .
CDR3 protein: CAISEGDYGYTF
CDR3 DNA: TGTGCCATCAGTGAGGGGGACTATGGCTACACCTTC

D gene: TRBD2
V gene: TRBV28
J gene: TRBJ2-7
clone size: few
CDR3 protein: CASTSSGPGPYEQYF
CDR3 DNA: TGTGCCAGCACCAGTAGCGGGCCAGGGCCGTACGAGCAGTACTTC

D gene: TRBD2
V gene: TRBV9
J gene: TRBJ2-5
clone size: few
CDR3 protein: CASSVATSGRFGETQYF
CDR3 DNA: TGTGCCAGCAGCGTAGCTACTAGCGGGAGGTTTGGAGAGACCCAGTACTTC

D gene: TRBD2
V gene: TRBV29-1
J gene: TRBJ2-1
clone size: .
CDR3 protein: CSVEDLTSGRGYNEQFF
CDR3 DNA: TGCAGCGTTGAAGATTTGACTAGCGGGAGGGGGTACAATGAGCAGTTCTTC

D gene: .
V gene: TRBV12-3/TRBV12-4
J gene: TRBJ2-6
clone size: .
CDR3 protein: CASSLYGAGANVLTF
CDR3 DNA: TGTGCCAGCAGTTTATACGGGGCTGGGGCCAACGTCCTGACTTTC

D gene: TRBD1
V gene: TRBV6-2/TRBV6-3
J gene: TRBJ2-7
clone size: few
CDR3 protein: CASSGTGYPYEQYF
CDR3 DNA: TGTGCCAGCAGCGGGACAGGGTATCCCTACGAGCAGTACTTC

D gene: .
V gene: TRBV2
J gene: TRBJ2-7
clone size: few
CDR3 protein: CASSGYSTYEQYF
CDR3 DNA: TGTGCCAGCAGTGGATATAGTACCTACGAGCAGTACTTC

D gene: .
V gene: TRBV5-1
J gene: TRBJ2-1
clone size: .
CDR3 protein: CASSLGVAAYNEQFF
CDR3 DNA: TGCGCCAGCAGCTTGGGGGTAGCGGCGTACAATGAGCAGTTCTTC

D gene: TRBD1
V gene: TRBV5-1
J gene: TRBJ1-2
clone size: .
CDR3 protein: CASSFRDSTNYGYTF
CDR3 DNA: TGCGCCAGCAGCTTCCGGGACAGCACTAACTATGGCTACACCTTC

D gene: .
V gene: TRBV4-1
J gene: TRBJ1-3
clone size: few
CDR3 protein: CASSQDPRSGNTIYF
CDR3 DNA: TGCGCCAGCAGCCAAGATCCCCGCTCTGGAAACACCATATATTTT

D gene: .
V gene: TRBV7-9
J gene: TRBJ2-7
clone size: few
CDR3 protein: CASSLVRGQLLRFYEQYF
CDR3 DNA: TGTGCCAGCAGCTTAGTAAGAGGACAGCTCCTGAGGTTCTACGAGCAGTACTTC

D gene: .
V gene: TRBV20-1
J gene: TRBJ2-5
clone size: .
CDR3 protein: CSARAGGPIQETQYF
CDR3 DNA: TGCAGTGCTAGAGCGGGCGGGCCGATCCAAGAGACCCAGTACTTC

D gene: .
V gene: TRBV20-1
J gene: TRBJ2-1
clone size: few
CDR3 protein: CSAREAGARGGEQFF
CDR3 DNA: TGCAGTGCTAGAGAGGCCGGGGCTAGAGGGGGTGAGCAGTTCTTC

D gene: .
V gene: TRBV7-3
J gene: TRBJ1-1
clone size: .
CDR3 protein: CASSSGQRTEAFF
CDR3 DNA: TGTGCCAGCAGCTCCGGACAGCGCACTGAAGCTTTCTTT

D gene: .
V gene: TRBV5-1
J gene: TRBJ2-5
clone size: many
CDR3 protein: CASSLSSRSEETQYF
CDR3 DNA: TGCGCCAGCAGCTTGAGTAGTAGGAGCGAGGAGACCCAGTACTTC

D gene: TRBD2
V gene: TRBV9
J gene: TRBJ2-5
clone size: .
CDR3 protein: CASSGSGRLTRQETQYF
CDR3 DNA: TGTGCCAGCAGCGGAAGCGGGAGGCTTACTCGTCAAGAGACCCAGTACTTC

D gene: .
V gene: TRBV7-2
J gene: TRBJ2-7
clone size: .
CDR3 protein: CASRPPDSPYEQYF
CDR3 DNA: TGTGCCAGCAGACCCCCGGACAGTCCCTACGAGCAGTACTTC

D gene: TRBD2
V gene: TRBV5-1
J gene: TRBJ2-1
clone size: .
CDR3 protein: CASSQGTSGRGWYNEQFF
CDR3 DNA: TGCGCCAGCAGCCAAGGGACTAGCGGGAGAGGTTGGTACAATGAGCAGTTCTTC

D gene: .
V gene: TRBV6-6
J gene: TRBJ2-1
clone size: .
CDR3 protein: CASSPWGAAGNEQFF
CDR3 DNA: TGTGCCAGCAGTCCCTGGGGGGCCGCGGGGAATGAGCAGTTCTTC

D gene: TRBD1
V gene: TRBV10-3
J gene: TRBJ2-1
clone size: few
CDR3 protein: CAISPGQGLNEQFF
CDR3 DNA: TGTGCCATCTCGCCCGGACAGGGGCTCAATGAGCAGTTCTTC

D gene: TRBD2
V gene: TRBV7-2
J gene: TRBJ2-7
clone size: .
CDR3 protein: CASSLALGLAGSSYEQYF
CDR3 DNA: TGTGCCAGCAGCTTAGCGTTAGGACTAGCGGGAAGCTCCTACGAGCAGTACTTC

D gene: .
V gene: TRBV5-1
J gene: TRBJ1-4
clone size: .
CDR3 protein: CASSFVGRRNEKLFF
CDR3 DNA: TGCGCCAGCAGCTTTGTGGGACGGCGTAATGAAAAACTGTTTTTT